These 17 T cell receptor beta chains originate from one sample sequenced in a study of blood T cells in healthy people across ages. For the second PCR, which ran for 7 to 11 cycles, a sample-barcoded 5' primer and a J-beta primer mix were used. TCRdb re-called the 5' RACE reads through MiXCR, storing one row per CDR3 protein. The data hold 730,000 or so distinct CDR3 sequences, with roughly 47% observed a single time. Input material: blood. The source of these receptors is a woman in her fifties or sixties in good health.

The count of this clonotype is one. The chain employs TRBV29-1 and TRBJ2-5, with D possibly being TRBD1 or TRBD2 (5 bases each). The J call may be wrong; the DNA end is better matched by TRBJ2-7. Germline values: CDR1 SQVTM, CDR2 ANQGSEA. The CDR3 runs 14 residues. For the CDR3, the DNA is TGCAGCGTTGAAGTTGGGACCGGGGCCTACGAGCAGTACTTC. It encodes CSVEVGTGAYEQYF.

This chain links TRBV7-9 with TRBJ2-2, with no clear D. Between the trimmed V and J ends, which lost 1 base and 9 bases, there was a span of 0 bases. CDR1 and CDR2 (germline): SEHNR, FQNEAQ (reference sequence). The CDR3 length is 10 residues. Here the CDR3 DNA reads TGTGCCAGCAGCTTAGGGGAGCTGTTTTTT. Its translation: CASSLGELFF.

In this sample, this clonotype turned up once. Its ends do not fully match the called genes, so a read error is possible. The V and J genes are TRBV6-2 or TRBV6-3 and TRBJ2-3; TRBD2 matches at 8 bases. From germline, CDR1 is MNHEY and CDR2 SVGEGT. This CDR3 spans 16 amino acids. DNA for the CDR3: TGTGCCAACAGTTACCCGCGGGGGGCCCGCACAGATACGCAGTATTTT. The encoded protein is CANSYPRGARTDTQYF.

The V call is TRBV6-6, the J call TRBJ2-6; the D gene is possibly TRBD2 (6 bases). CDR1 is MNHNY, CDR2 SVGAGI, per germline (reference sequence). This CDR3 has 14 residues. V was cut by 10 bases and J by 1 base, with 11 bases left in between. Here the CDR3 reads CATPGGSGANVLTF. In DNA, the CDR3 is TGTGCCACACCCGGGGGTTCTGGGGCCAACGTCCTGACTTTC.

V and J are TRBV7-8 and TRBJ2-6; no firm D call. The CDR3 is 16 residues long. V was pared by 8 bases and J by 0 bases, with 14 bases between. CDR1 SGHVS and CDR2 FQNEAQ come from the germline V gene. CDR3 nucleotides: TGTGCCAGCTCCCGAGTATTGGGCTCTGGGGCCAACGTCCTGACTTTC. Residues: CASSRVLGSGANVLTF.

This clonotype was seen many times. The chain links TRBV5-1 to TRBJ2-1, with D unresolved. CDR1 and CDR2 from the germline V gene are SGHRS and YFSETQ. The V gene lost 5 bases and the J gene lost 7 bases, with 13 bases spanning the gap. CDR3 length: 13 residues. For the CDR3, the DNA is TGCGCCAGCAGAGAGCAGCCAGAAAATGAGCAGTTCTTC. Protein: CASREQPENEQFF.

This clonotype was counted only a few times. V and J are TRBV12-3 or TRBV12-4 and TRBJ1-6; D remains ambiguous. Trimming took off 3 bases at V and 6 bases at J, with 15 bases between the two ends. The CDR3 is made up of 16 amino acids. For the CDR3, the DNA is TGTGCCAGCAGTTTCTCGGGAAAACTTGCTAATTCACCCCTCCACTTT. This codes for CASSFSGKLANSPLHF.

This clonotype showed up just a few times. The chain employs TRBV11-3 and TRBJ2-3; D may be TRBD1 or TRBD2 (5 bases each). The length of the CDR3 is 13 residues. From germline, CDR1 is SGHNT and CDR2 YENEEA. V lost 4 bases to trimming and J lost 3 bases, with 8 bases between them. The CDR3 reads CASSSGLTDTQYF. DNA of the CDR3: TGTGCCAGCAGCTCGGGGCTTACAGATACGCAGTATTTT.

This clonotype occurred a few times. CDR3 in amino acids: CSARDVRSSYNEQFF. The CDR3 bases are TGCAGTGCTAGAGATGTGCGGTCCTCCTACAATGAGCAGTTCTTC. The chain has TRBV20-1 and TRBJ2-1; D call uncertain. The CDR3 is 15 amino acids. Deletions cut 0 bases from V and 0 bases from J, with 9 bases between. Germline V gene sequence: CDR1 DFQATT, CDR2 SNEGSKA (reference sequence).

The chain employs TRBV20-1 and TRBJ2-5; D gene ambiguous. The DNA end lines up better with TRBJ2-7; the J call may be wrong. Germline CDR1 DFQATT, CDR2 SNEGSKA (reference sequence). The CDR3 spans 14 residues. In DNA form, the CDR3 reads TGCAGTGCTAGAGATCAGAGGTCGTTCTACGAGCAGTACTTC. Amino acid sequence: CSARDQRSFYEQYF.

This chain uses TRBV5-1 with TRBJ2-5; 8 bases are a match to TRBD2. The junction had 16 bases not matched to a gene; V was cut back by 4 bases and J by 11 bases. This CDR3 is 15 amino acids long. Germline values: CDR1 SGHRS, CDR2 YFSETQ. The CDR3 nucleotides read TGCGCCAGCAGCCGGGAGGGCGGCTCCTACAATGAGCAGTACTTC. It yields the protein CASSREGGSYNEQYF. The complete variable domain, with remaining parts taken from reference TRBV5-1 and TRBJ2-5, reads KAGVTQTPRYLIKTRGQQVTLSCSPISGHRSVSWYQQTPGQGLQFLFEYFSETQRNKGNFPGRFSGRQFSNSRSEMNVSTLELGDSALYLCASSREGGSYNEQYFGPGTRLLVL.

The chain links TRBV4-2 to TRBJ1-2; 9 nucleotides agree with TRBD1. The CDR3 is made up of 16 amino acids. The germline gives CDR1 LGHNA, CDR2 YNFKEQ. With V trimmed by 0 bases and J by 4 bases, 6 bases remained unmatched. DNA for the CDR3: TGTGCCAGCAGCCAAGAGAACAGGGGGCTTAGCTATGGCTACACCTTC. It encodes CASSQENRGLSYGYTF.

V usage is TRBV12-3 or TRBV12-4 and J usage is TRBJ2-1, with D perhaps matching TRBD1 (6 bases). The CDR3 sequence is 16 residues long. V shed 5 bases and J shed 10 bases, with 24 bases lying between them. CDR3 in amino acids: CASSPLGTRLSYEQFF. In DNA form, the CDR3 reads TGTGCCAGCAGTCCTCTCGGGACACGTCTCTCCTACGAGCAGTTCTTC.

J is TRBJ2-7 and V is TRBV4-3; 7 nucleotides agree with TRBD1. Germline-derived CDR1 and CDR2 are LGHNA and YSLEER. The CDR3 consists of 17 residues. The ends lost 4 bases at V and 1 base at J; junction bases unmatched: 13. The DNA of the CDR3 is TGCGCCAGCAGCCGGCACGAGGCAGGGGGAAGATCCTACGAGCAGTACTTC. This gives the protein CASSRHEAGGRSYEQYF.

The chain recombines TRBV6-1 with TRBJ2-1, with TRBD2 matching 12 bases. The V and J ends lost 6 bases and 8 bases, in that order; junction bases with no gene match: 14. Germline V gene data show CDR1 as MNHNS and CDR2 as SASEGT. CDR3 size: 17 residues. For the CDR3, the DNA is TGTGCCAGCAGAGGACTAGCGGGATATGGGACCATCGATGAGCAGTTCTTC. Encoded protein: CASRGLAGYGTIDEQFF.

The CDR3, as DNA: TGTGCCAGCAGCTTAAGGCGGCAGGGGGAGAATGAGCAGTACTTC. This encodes CASSLRRQGENEQYF. The chain couples TRBV11-1 to TRBJ2-5; 7 bases align to TRBD1. From germline, CDR1 is SGHAT and CDR2 FQDESV (reference sequence). V gave up 2 bases and J gave up 11 bases; unmatched junction bases: 14. CDR3 length: 15 amino acids. The complete variable domain, with remaining parts taken from reference TRBV11-1 and TRBJ2-5, reads EAEVAQSPRYKITEKSQAVAFWCDPISGHATLYWYRQILGQGPELLVQFQDESVVDDSQLPKDRFSAERLKGVDSTLKIQPAELGDSAMYLCASSLRRQGENEQYFGPGTRLLVL.

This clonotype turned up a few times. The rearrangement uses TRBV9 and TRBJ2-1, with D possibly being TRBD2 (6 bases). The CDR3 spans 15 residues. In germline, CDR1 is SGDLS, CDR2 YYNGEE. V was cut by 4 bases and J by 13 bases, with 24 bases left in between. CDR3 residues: CASSPRGTSPGYQFF. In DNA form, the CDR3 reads TGTGCCAGCAGCCCTAGAGGGACTTCTCCAGGATACCAGTTCTTC.